These 3 T cell receptor beta chains were sequenced from one sample in a study of identical twins. TCRdb reanalysed the 5' RACE reads using MiXCR and keeps one entry per CDR3 protein. The sample records around 1.7 million distinct CDR3 sequences, roughly 35% being singletons. The sample taken for sequencing was cord blood. All receptors come from a newborn girl in good health.

This clonotype was picked up a small number of times. The rearrangement joins TRBV5-1 to TRBJ1-2, with D perhaps TRBD1 (6 bases). Germline CDR1 is SGHRS and CDR2 is YFSETQ. Between the trimmed V and J ends, which lost 8 bases and 6 bases, there was a span of 17 bases. This CDR3 spans 13 amino acids. CDR3 DNA sequence: TGCGCCAGTGGTAGGGGGGGCGCCGATGGCTACACCTTC. It translates to CASGRGGADGYTF.

A few counts support this clonotype. The chain links TRBV5-1 to TRBJ2-3; 8 bases fit TRBD2. Germline V lookup: CDR1 SGHRS, CDR2 YFSETQ. V lost 4 bases, J lost 1 base, and 5 bases stayed unmatched. This CDR3 has 15 amino acids. CDR3 DNA: TGCGCCAGCAGCGGAGCGGGGGCCCGCACAGATACGCAGTATTTT. Translating gives CASSGAGARTDTQYF.

This clonotype was seen just once. The V and J genes are TRBV10-3 and TRBJ2-7; no definite D call. The DNA matches TRBJ2-5 better at its end, which makes the J call doubtful. CDR1 ENHRY and CDR2 SYGVKD come from the germline V gene. The CDR3 has 12 residues. CDR3 DNA sequence: TGTGCCATCAGTGAGTCTCCAGAGACCCAGTACTTC. Translation: CAISESPETQYF.